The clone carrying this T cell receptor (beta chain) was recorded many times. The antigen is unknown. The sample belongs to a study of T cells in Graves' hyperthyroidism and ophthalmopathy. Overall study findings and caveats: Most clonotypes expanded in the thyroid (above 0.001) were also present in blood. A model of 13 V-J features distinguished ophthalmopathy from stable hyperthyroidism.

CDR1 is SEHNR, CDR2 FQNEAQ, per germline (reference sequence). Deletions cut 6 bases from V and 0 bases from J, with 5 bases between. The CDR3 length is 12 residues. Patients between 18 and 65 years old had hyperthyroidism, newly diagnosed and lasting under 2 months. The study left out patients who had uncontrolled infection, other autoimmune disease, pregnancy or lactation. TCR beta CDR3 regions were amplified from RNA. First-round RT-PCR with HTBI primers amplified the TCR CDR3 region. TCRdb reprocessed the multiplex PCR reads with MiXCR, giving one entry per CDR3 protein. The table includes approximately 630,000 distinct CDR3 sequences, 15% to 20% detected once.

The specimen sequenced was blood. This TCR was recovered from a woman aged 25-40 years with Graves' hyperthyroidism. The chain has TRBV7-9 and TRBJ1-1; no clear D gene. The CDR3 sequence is CASRGMNTEAFF. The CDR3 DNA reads TGTGCCAGCAGAGGGATGAACACTGAAGCTTTCTTT.